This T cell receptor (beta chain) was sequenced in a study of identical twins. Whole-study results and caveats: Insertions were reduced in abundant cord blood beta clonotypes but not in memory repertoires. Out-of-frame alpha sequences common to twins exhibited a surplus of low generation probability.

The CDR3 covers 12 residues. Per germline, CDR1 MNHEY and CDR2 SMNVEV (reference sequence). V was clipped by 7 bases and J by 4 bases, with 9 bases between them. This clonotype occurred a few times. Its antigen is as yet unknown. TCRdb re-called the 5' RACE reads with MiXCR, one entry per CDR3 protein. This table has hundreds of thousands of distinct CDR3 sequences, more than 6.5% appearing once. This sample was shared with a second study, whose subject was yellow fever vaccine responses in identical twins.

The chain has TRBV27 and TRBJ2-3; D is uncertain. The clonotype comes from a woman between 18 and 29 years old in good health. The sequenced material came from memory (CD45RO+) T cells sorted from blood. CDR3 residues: CASKLNPDTQYF. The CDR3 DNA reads TGTGCCAGCAAATTAAACCCAGATACGCAGTATTTT.